The rows below give T cell receptor beta chains drawn from one sample of a study of Tregs in tolerant kidney transplant recipients. Their target antigens are unknown. Repertoires were generated with immunoSEQ multiplex PCR, while TCRdb's copy carries only in-frame clones and drops some. The sample has fewer than 40,000 clones; 82% are singletons. The sample consisted of Tregs from blood cultured with allogeneic cells. The origin of the receptors is a human donor in good health. Both conserved end residues are trimmed from each CDR3. Part of the rows lack a size; the others show once, few, many or a class for expanded clones.

TRBJ2-7 | TRBV19 | . | 12 | ASSPRQDKGKQY
TRBJ2-2 | TRBV5-1 | . | 14 | ASSLVTGVYTGELF
TRBJ1-3 | TRBV7-9 | . | 12 | ASSLEASGNTIY
TRBJ2-6 | TRBV6-6 | . | 14 | ASSYSGGPGANVLT
TRBJ2-3 | TRBV9 | . | 18 | ASSGSWRPASSLSTDTQY
TRBJ2-4 | TRBV4-2 | few | 12 | ASSQGMFKNIQY
TRBJ1-2 | TRBV18 | once | 15 | ASSPLQPDSALYGYT
TRBJ2-2 | TRBV30 | . | 14 | AWALGLAGTVGELF
TRBJ1-1 | TRBV6-5 | . | 12 | ASSIQGSNTEAF
TRBJ1-2 | TRBV2 | . | 11 | ASSSQGGPGRF
TRBJ1-5 | TRBV19 | . | 10 | ASSIRGQPQH
TRBJ2-7 | TRBV4-1 | . | 13 | ASSQAKKDPYEQY
TRBJ1-1 | TRBV5-4 | . | 11 | ASSLYVNTEAF
TRBJ2-1 | TRBV30 | . | 10 | AWSETVIEQF
TRBJ2-5 | TRBV30 | . | 12 | AWAGDSRGGTQY
TRBJ2-2 | TRBV19 | . | 11 | ASSLRFTGELF
TRBJ2-1 | TRBV29-1 | . | 11 | SVEAGTNNEQF
TRBJ2-5 | TRBV15 | . | 10 | ATSSDIETQY
TRBJ2-5 | TRBV25-1 | . | 12 | ASSLVAVQETQY
TRBJ2-4 | TRBV19 | few | 13 | ASTPTGRAKNIQY
TRBJ1-5 | TRBV7-2 | . | 13 | ASSPGRGAGQPQH
TRBJ1-6 | TRBV7-3 | . | 14 | ASSLKAVSYNSPLH
TRBJ2-3 | TRBV7-2 | once | 11 | ASSSLRGDTQY
TRBJ1-2 | TRBV5-1 | . | 10 | ASSQQGEGYT
TRBJ2-1 | TRBV5-1 | . | 14 | ASSSGGGRGYDEQF
TRBJ2-7 | TRBV9 | . | 13 | ASSARPGYPYEQY
TRBJ1-3 | TRBV5-4 | . | 15 | ASSSMGQGTRGNTIY
TRBJ2-1 | TRBV7-9 | . | 10 | ASSSLGGEQF
TRBJ1-2 | TRBV21-1 | . | 16 | ASSKVARATCENYGYT
TRBJ2-6 | TRBV30 | . | 10 | AWSPRGGVLT
TRBJ1-6 | TRBV10-1 | once | 9 | ASSERSPLH
TRBJ2-3 | TRBV7-6 | . | 13 | ASSLVADPGDTQY
TRBJ1-2 | TRBV27 | few | 7 | ASERGYT
TRBJ2-2 | TRBV10-3 | . | 11 | AITPLATGELF
TRBJ2-5 | TRBV27 | . | 11 | ASSAYRGETQY
TRBJ1-3 | TRBV15 | medium-sized | 12 | ATSRDSSGNTIY
TRBJ2-5 | TRBV19 | . | 14 | ASSATSGGLQETQY